The 25 T cell receptor beta chains below were found in one sample sequenced in a study of T cell repertoires in cytomegalovirus infection. TCRdb re-called the reads with MiXCR, one entry per CDR3 protein. This sample yields 550,000 to 850,000 distinct CDR3 sequences, of which around a third are seen a single time; 18% belongs to the top ten. Which antigens these TCRs recognize remains unknown. The starting material was cultured PBMCs, obtained from culture after CMV antigen stimulation. The receptors were gathered from a human donor in good health (CMV status not recorded). Some clones in this sample may be carry-over from other donors' samples.

The chain links TRBV7-9 to TRBJ1-1; D gene ambiguous. Germline CDR1 and CDR2: SEHNR and FQNEAQ (reference sequence). V was pared by 4 bases and J by 6 bases, with 12 bases between. The CDR3 totals 13 residues. In DNA form, the CDR3 reads TGTGCCAGCAGCTCCCAAGCGGAGGCTGAAGCTTTCTTT. Its protein product is CASSSQAEAEAFF. Full variable domain (rest looked up from reference TRBV7-9 and TRBJ1-1): DTGVSQNPRHKITKRGQNVTFRCDPISEHNRLYWYRQTLGQGPEFLTYFQNEAQLEKSRLLSDRFSAERPKGSFSTLEIQRTEQGDSAMYLCASSSQAEAEAFFGQGTRLTVV.

This clonotype has at least ten counts. The chain is built from TRBV7-8 and TRBJ2-7; D uncertain. V gave up 5 bases and J gave up 5 bases, with 7 bases separating them. Germline CDR1 reads SGHVS; CDR2 reads FQNEAQ. The CDR3 is made up of 11 amino acids. The CDR3 DNA reads TGTGCCAGCAGCCCCAGCCACGAGCAGTACTTC. Translating it yields CASSPSHEQYF. Combining the CDR3 with reference TRBV7-8 and TRBJ2-7 gives the whole variable domain GAGVSQSPRYKVAKRGQDVALRCDPISGHVSLFWYQQALGQGPEFLTYFQNEAQLDKSGLPSDRFFAERPEGSVSTLKIQRTQQEDSAVYLCASSPSHEQYFGPGTRLTVT.

This rearrangement joins TRBV7-6 to TRBJ2-7; 7 bases fit TRBD1. CDR1 and CDR2 from the germline V gene are SGHVS and FNYEAQ. Losses at the gene ends were 2 bases for V and 5 bases for J; bases not matched to a gene: 9. The CDR3 is 15 amino acids. The CDR3 bases are TGTGCCAGCAGCTTACCGGGACAGATCGCTAACGAGCAGTACTTC. It encodes CASSLPGQIANEQYF.

This chain connects TRBV12-3 or TRBV12-4 to TRBJ2-7, with D perhaps assigned TRBD1 or TRBD2 (6 bases each). This CDR3 has 14 amino acids. Trimming took off 5 bases at V and 2 bases at J, with 13 bases between the two ends. CDR3 amino acids: CASSIGGPAYEQYF. Written as DNA, the CDR3 is TGTGCCAGCAGTATAGGGGGGCCCGCCTACGAGCAGTACTTC.

V gene TRBV2 combines with J gene TRBJ1-6, with unresolved D. The CDR3 is 15 amino acids. Trimming shortened V by 4 bases and J by 6 bases, and 13 bases separated the two germline ends. In germline, CDR1 is SNHLY, CDR2 FYNNEI. The CDR3 spells CASSAEALSNSPLHF. CDR3 DNA: TGTGCCAGCAGTGCGGAGGCCCTTAGTAATTCACCCCTCCACTTT.

This clonotype was observed a single time. This rearrangement joins TRBV19 to TRBJ1-5, with D hard to call. Germline V CDR1 and CDR2: LNHDA, SQIVND (reference sequence). Between the trimmed V and J ends, which lost 6 bases and 0 bases, there was a span of 12 bases. This CDR3 region has 15 residues. CDR3 coding DNA: TGTGCCAGTAGCTCCCGGACCTTTAGCAATCAGCCCCAGCATTTT. Amino acids: CASSSRTFSNQPQHF. Drawing the rest from reference TRBV19 and TRBJ1-5, the complete variable domain is DGGITQSPKYLFRKEGQNVTLSCEQNLNHDAMYWYRQDPGQGLRLIYYSQIVNDFQKGDIAEGYSVSREKKESFPLTVTSAQKNPTAFYLCASSSRTFSNQPQHFGDGTRLSIL.

Only a few counts were recorded for this clonotype. The CDR3 DNA is TGCAGTGCGAGCGTACCGGATACGCAGTATTTT. Amino acid sequence: CSASVPDTQYF. The genes are TRBV20-1 and TRBJ2-3; no definite D call. The CDR3 length is 11 residues. Germline CDR1 and CDR2: DFQATT and SNEGSKA (reference sequence). V was clipped by 6 bases and J by 6 bases, with 10 bases between them.

This clonotype occurred a few times. The J gene is TRBJ1-2, the V gene TRBV9; no clear D gene. This CDR3 comprises 11 residues. Germline V gives CDR1 SGDLS, CDR2 YYNGEE. The V end lost 0 bases, the J end lost 6 bases, and 3 bases lay between the germline ends. The CDR3 loop is CASSVVHGYTF. The CDR3 bases are TGTGCCAGCAGCGTAGTTCATGGCTACACCTTC. The full variable domain, with the rest looked up from reference TRBV9 and TRBJ1-2, is DSGVTQTPKHLITATGQRVTLRCSPRSGDLSVYWYQQSLDQGLQFLIQYYNGEERAKGNILERFSAQQFPDLHSELNLSSLELGDSALYFCASSVVHGYTFGSGTRLTVV.

The rearrangement links TRBV6-1 to TRBJ2-7; 7 bases agree with TRBD1. Germline CDR1 is MNHNS and CDR2 is SASEGT. V shed 8 bases and J 2 bases; nucleotides not matched to a gene: 6. The CDR3 consists of 13 residues. Here the CDR3 reads CASHRGQAYEQYF. The CDR3 coding sequence is TGTGCCAGCCACAGAGGACAGGCCTACGAGCAGTACTTC.

The chain uses TRBV7-9 and TRBJ2-2; D is uncertain. CDR1 and CDR2 from the germline V gene are SEHNR and FQNEAQ (reference sequence). V was pared by 5 bases and J by 3 bases, with 10 bases between. The CDR3 is made up of 14 amino acids. CDR3 loop: CASSPLGYTGELFF. In nucleotides, the CDR3 is TGTGCCAGCAGCCCCCTAGGGTACACCGGGGAGCTGTTTTTT.

The V gene is TRBV27, the J gene TRBJ1-6, with 9 bases fitting TRBD1. From germline, CDR1 is MNHEY and CDR2 SMNVEV (reference sequence). The CDR3 runs 13 residues. V was pared by 6 bases and J by 10 bases, with 4 bases of the junction left unmatched. CDR3 coding DNA: TGTGCCAGCAGGCCGGACAGGGGATCACCCCTCCACTTT. It translates to CASRPDRGSPLHF.

In this sample, this clonotype turned up once. The V gene is TRBV28, the J gene TRBJ2-1, with D hard to call. V lost 2 bases and J 4 bases, leaving 18 bases between the germline ends. Germline V lookup: CDR1 MDHEN, CDR2 SYDVKM. The CDR3 has 17 residues. This chain's CDR3 is CASSLTPGAGPYNEQFF. CDR3 in DNA: TGTGCCAGCAGTTTAACCCCCGGAGCCGGGCCATACAATGAGCAGTTCTTC.

The chain is built from TRBV27 and TRBJ1-1; D unresolved. The CDR3 runs 13 residues. From germline, CDR1 is MNHEY and CDR2 SMNVEV (reference sequence). V gave up 4 bases and J gave up 5 bases, with 11 bases separating them. This CDR3 is CASSYMDGTEAFF. DNA of the CDR3: TGTGCCAGCAGTTACATGGACGGAACTGAAGCTTTCTTT.

This clonotype was recorded a few times. The chain has TRBV6-5 and TRBJ1-6, with TRBD1 as a possible D gene (5 bases). In germline, CDR1 is MNHEY, CDR2 SVGAGI. The CDR3 spans 17 residues. Trimming removed 0 bases at V and 9 bases at J, with 18 bases between. Here the CDR3 DNA reads TGTGCCAGCAGTTACTCGAGAGAGGGGCCTACGGGTTCACCCCTCCACTTT. Amino acids: CASSYSREGPTGSPLHF.

The chain employs TRBV7-2 and TRBJ2-4, with D possibly called TRBD1 or TRBD2 (6 bases each). This CDR3 has 15 amino acids. V lost 4 bases and J 7 bases, leaving 17 bases between the germline ends. Germline assignment: CDR1 SGHTA and CDR2 FQGNSA. The chain's CDR3 is CASSSSGAGLNIQYF. In DNA, the CDR3 is TGTGCCAGCAGCTCCTCGGGGGCAGGGCTGAACATTCAGTACTTC.

This clonotype was observed many times. V gene TRBV7-2 combines with J gene TRBJ1-3; unclear D gene. Germline V CDR1 and CDR2: SGHTA, FQGNSA. Trimming removed 2 bases at V and 4 bases at J, with 6 bases between. The CDR3 is 13 amino acids. The CDR3 coding sequence is TGTGCCAGCAGCTTACGGCAAGGAAACACCATATATTTT. Its translation: CASSLRQGNTIYF. The complete variable domain, with remaining parts taken from reference TRBV7-2 and TRBJ1-3, reads GAGVSQSPSNKVTEKGKDVELRCDPISGHTALYWYRQSLGQGLEFLIYFQGNSAPDKSGLPSDRFSAERTGGSVSTLTIQRTQQEDSAVYLCASSLRQGNTIYFGEGSWLTVV.

The genes are TRBV7-9 and TRBJ2-5, with 8 nucleotides matching TRBD1. V dropped 4 bases and J dropped 6; count of bases not matched to a gene: 7. The germline V gene has CDR1 SEHNR and CDR2 FQNEAQ (reference sequence). This CDR3 contains 14 residues. The CDR3 here is CASSSSGGAKTQYF. The CDR3 DNA follows: TGTGCCAGCAGCTCTTCAGGGGGCGCGAAGACCCAGTACTTC.

This clonotype was seen more than once but under ten times. The V gene is TRBV6-1, the J gene TRBJ2-2, with 9 bases matching TRBD2. CDR3 length: 15 amino acids. Germline V gene data show CDR1 as MNHNS and CDR2 as SASEGT. V was clipped by 4 bases and J by 6 bases; unmatched bases: 6. CDR3 DNA: TGTGCCAGCAGTGCAGGACTAGCGTTGGCCGGGGAGCTGTTTTTT. As protein: CASSAGLALAGELFF.

The J gene is TRBJ1-5, the V gene TRBV5-5, with D possibly TRBD1 on 6 matching bases. CDR3 length equals 16 residues. Germline V gives CDR1 SGHKS, CDR2 YYEKEE (reference sequence). Trimming left V 4 bases short and J 4 bases short, with 18 bases between. The CDR3 protein is CASSLMTGSGNQPQHF. CDR3 nucleotide sequence: TGTGCCAGCAGCCTAATGACAGGTAGTGGTAATCAGCCCCAGCATTTT.

The chain combines TRBV4-2 with TRBJ2-1; perhaps TRBD2 as D (6 bases). CDR1 is LGHNA, CDR2 YNFKEQ, per germline. Trimming shortened V by 1 base and J by 9 bases, and 16 bases separated the two germline ends. The CDR3 sequence is 15 residues long. The CDR3 DNA reads as TGTGCCAGCAGCCAAGGGGACTCCCCCGGGGGTGAGCAGTTCTTC. Encoded protein: CASSQGDSPGGEQFF.

This chain connects TRBV2 to TRBJ1-2; D uncertain. V lost 3 bases and J lost 8, with 7 bases in between. The CDR3 has 11 residues. CDR1 SNHLY and CDR2 FYNNEI come from the germline V gene. The CDR3, as DNA: TGTGCCAGCAGTGACGGCGGGGGCTACACCTTC. Its translation: CASSDGGGYTF. Full variable domain (outside the CDR3, taken from reference TRBV2 and TRBJ1-2): EPEVTQTPSHQVTQMGQEVILRCVPISNHLYFYWYRQILGQKVEFLVSFYNNEISEKSEIFDDQFSVERPDGSNFTLKIRSTKLEDSAMYFCASSDGGGYTFGSGTRLTVV.

This clonotype was seen just once. This could be a read error, since a much larger clone is one nucleotide away. Because it lacks the conserved phenylalanine or tryptophan at the end, this CDR3 is likely a read error. The chain uses TRBV6-1 and TRBJ2-6, with D possibly being TRBD2 (7 bases). This CDR3 contains 16 residues. V was clipped by 2 bases and J by 4 bases, with 12 bases between them. CDR1 MNHNS and CDR2 SASEGT come from the germline V gene. The CDR3, as DNA: TGTGCCAGCAGTGAAAGAGGGGGGGACGGGGCCAACGTCCTGACTTCC. This codes for CASSERGGDGANVLTS.

This clonotype was observed a handful of times. The CDR3 loop reads CASSTTGTGLYEQYF. CDR3 sequence (DNA): TGTGCCAGTAGTACGACCGGGACAGGGTTGTACGAGCAGTACTTC. This chain joins TRBV19 and TRBJ2-7; 9 nucleotides match TRBD1. Germline-derived CDR1 and CDR2 are LNHDA and SQIVND (reference sequence). There are 15 residues in the CDR3. The V and J ends lost 4 bases and 4 bases, in that order; junction bases with no gene match: 8.

The chain is built from TRBV3-1 and TRBJ1-3; D unresolved. Trimming removed 1 base at V and 3 bases at J, with 7 bases between. The CDR3 spans 14 residues. Germline V lookup: CDR1 LGHDT, CDR2 YNNKEL (reference sequence). CDR3 loop: CASSQGLYGNTIYF. The CDR3 DNA reads TGTGCCAGCAGCCAAGGGCTTTATGGAAACACCATATATTTT.

The V and J genes are TRBV19 and TRBJ2-4, with D possibly matching TRBD1 (6 bases). This CDR3 is 15 amino acids long. Germline lookup yields CDR1 LNHDA and CDR2 SQIVND (reference sequence). V dropped 6 bases and J dropped 0 bases, with 12 bases sitting between them. In DNA, the CDR3 is TGTGCCAGTAGGCCAAGCAGGGGAGCCAAAAACATTCAGTACTTC. Amino acids: CASRPSRGAKNIQYF.